This T cell receptor (beta chain) stems from a study of shared clonotypes between healthy human individuals. General observations from the study: Sharing across four donors was highest in naive CD4 (about 5%) and lowest in memory CD8 (around 0.4%). The study generally estimated greater richness for naive than memory subsets.

The germline V gene has CDR1 MDHEN and CDR2 SYDVKM. Trimming pared 5 bases from V and 6 bases from J, leaving 23 bases between. The CDR3 is made up of 16 amino acids. Sequencing was performed with immunoSEQ multiplex PCR; in TCRdb, only in-frame clones are kept and a portion is missing. The table records about 2.5 million clones, 85% to 95% of them present only once. This clone was seen a single time. What it binds is unknown. Sequencing was carried out using naive CD4+ T cells from PBMCs. The subset denotes: CD45RA+ positively selected. The source of this sequence is a man aged 18 to 35 in good health. Some clones in this sample may be carry-over from other donors' samples. The genes are TRBV28 and TRBJ2-7; the D gene could be TRBD1 or TRBD2 (6 bases each). CDR3 bases: TGTGCCAGCAGTCCCTCGGGGGCCGGAGACCCTCTCGAGCAGTACTTC. It specifies CASSPSGAGDPLEQYF.